This T cell receptor (beta chain) was recorded in a study of T cell repertoires in cytomegalovirus infection. On the study more broadly: Indications of both CMV infection and matching HLA type were provided by public TCR beta signatures. Study-wide results and limits: CMV carriers having the relevant HLA were flagged by cumulative public TCR beta family frequency. The response measured ex vivo was dominated by TCR beta clonotypes (HLA-C-restricted and CMV-specific).

MiXCR, applied by TCRdb to the reads, yields one record per CDR3 protein. This table has some 920,000 distinct CDR3 sequences, around 32% appearing once. Details on this clonotype: Its specificity is unknown.

The CDR3 runs 18 residues. Unmatched junction bases numbered 16, after V lost 5 bases and J lost 9 bases. This sequence originates from a human donor in good health (CMV status not recorded). Some clones in this sample may be carry-over from other donors' samples. The sample in question was cultured CD8+ T cells from PBMCs, obtained from culture after CMV antigen stimulation. The rearrangement uses TRBV12-3 or TRBV12-4 and TRBJ2-5; TRBD2 matches at 15 bases. The CDR3 sequence: CASSGPGLAGGPQLSQYF. For the CDR3, the DNA is TGTGCCAGCAGTGGGCCGGGACTAGCGGGGGGTCCTCAGTTGTCCCAGTACTTC.